This TCR beta chain was found in a study of T cell clones after liver transplantation. Overall study context: TCRbeta sequencing after a pre-transplant mixed lymphocyte reaction identified graft-donor-reactive clones, later tracked in post-transplant blood.

The germline V gene encodes CDR1 SGHDN and CDR2 FVKESK. The CDR3 length is 12 residues. The germline V and J ends were trimmed by 4 bases and 6 bases, with 10 bases remaining between them. The table lists this clone with a count of one. Clones were sequenced by immunoSEQ multiplex PCR, and TCRdb holds only the in-frame ones, with some missing. The sample shows 95,000 to 110,000 clones, 80% to 90% of them seen only once. This sequence originates from a human patient who received a liver transplant. Some of the T cells might come from the graft donor. The chain has TRBV14 and TRBJ2-7; D possibly uses TRBD1 or TRBD2 (5 bases each). The specimen was CD4+ T cells from blood, collected around 49 months after liver transplant. In DNA, the CDR3 is TGTGCCAGCAGCCCGGGGACGAGCGAGCAGTACTTC. Protein: CASSPGTSEQYF.